Sequencing of this T cell receptor beta chain was carried out in a study of blood T cell repertoires in COVID-19. Study-level background: Acute and convalescent COVID-19 samples came from the United States, Italy and Spain. The analysed material was cDNA or gDNA that came from T cells, B-cell-depleted T cells, or PBMCs.

Germline CDR1 reads SGHTA; CDR2 reads FQGTGA. This CDR3 region has 15 residues. The V end was cut by 5 bases, the J end by 1 base, with 13 bases between. Original data processing: Nucleated cell number was recorded as an estimate derived from reference gene primer amplification. Sequencing used immunoSEQ multiplex PCR; TCRdb keeps in-frame clones, though not all of them. V, J and clone size are those of that table, while D and trimming were read from the DNA. The sample records around 260,000 clones, approximately 81% being singletons. The sequence was obtained from a man aged 55-75 years with acute or convalescent COVID-19. The material sequenced was peripheral blood. This chain joins TRBV7-3 and TRBJ2-3; a possible D gene is TRBD2 (6 bases). The CDR3, as DNA: TGTGCCAGCAGCCGTCGGTCTAGCGGCACAGATACGCAGTATTTT. Protein product: CASSRRSSGTDTQYF.